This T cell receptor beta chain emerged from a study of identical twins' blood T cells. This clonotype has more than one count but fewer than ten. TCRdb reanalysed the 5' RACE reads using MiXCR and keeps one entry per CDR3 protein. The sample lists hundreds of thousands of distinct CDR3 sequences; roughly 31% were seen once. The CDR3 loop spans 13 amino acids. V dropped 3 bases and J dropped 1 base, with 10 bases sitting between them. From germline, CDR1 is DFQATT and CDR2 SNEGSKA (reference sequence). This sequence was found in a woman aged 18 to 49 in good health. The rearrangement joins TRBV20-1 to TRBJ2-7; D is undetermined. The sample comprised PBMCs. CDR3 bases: TGCAGTGCTAGGTCCGCGCTTTCCTACGAGCAGTACTTC. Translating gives CSARSALSYEQYF.